This T cell receptor beta chain was observed in a study of radiation and T cells in renal cell carcinoma. Whole-study findings and limits: Baseline intratumoral clonotype presence is unknown without pretreatment biopsies. In blood, top tumor clones expanded by 2 weeks, shrinking by 4.

As for this clone: Its target is unknown.

Stated time point: blood 2 weeks post-SBRT. Treatment meaning: 15 Gy SBRT to primary tumor, nephrectomy 4 weeks later. Serial blood draws occurred at baseline and 2 and 4 weeks post-SBRT. The tumor was a clear cell renal cell carcinoma. Clones were read by immunoSEQ multiplex PCR, and TCRdb kept only the in-frame ones, dropping some. The sample has roughly 78,000 clones, 82% seen once. The V gene's germline CDR1 is SGHRS and CDR2 YFSETQ. CDR3 length: 14 residues. The germline V and J ends were trimmed by 1 base and 4 bases, with 11 bases remaining between them. This TCR was sampled from a man between 60 and 75 years old with renal cell carcinoma. V and J are TRBV5-1 and TRBJ2-5; D unclear. Source: blood, taken from a patient whose treatment included radiotherapy and nephrectomy. The CDR3 here is CASSLRAGPETQYF. CDR3 nucleotides: TGCGCCAGCAGCTTGAGGGCAGGACCAGAGACCCAGTACTTC.